The 9 T cell receptor beta chains in this list originate from one sample, sequenced in a study of cytomegalovirus exposure and HLA in healthy donors. Use of 60 Vbeta and 13 Jbeta primers characterized the PCR. The assay was immunoSEQ multiplex PCR, and TCRdb's table has in-frame clones only and misses some. The profile covers approximately 140,000 clones, with almost 85% appearing a single time and about 3.4% taken by the ten largest. The specimen sequenced was PBMCs. These receptors were taken from a man aged 18 to 29 in good health and CMV-seropositive.

J is TRBJ2-7 and V is TRBV28; 7 nucleotides agree with TRBD2. The CDR3 covers 13 residues. Looked up from germline, CDR1 is MDHEN and CDR2 is SYDVKM. Trimming removed 10 bases from V and 2 bases from J; junction bases left unmatched: 8. The CDR3 here is CATRAGPTYEQYF. The CDR3 DNA sequence: TGTGCCACCAGAGCGGGACCAACCTACGAGCAGTACTTC.

V gene TRBV19 combines with J gene TRBJ2-7; 9 bases map to TRBD1. This CDR3 has 15 amino acids. CDR1 LNHDA and CDR2 SQIVND come from the germline V gene (reference sequence). With 4 bases clipped from V and 3 bases from J, the junction kept 7 bases outside the gene matches. The CDR3 region is CASSTGQGLGYEQYF. DNA of the CDR3: TGTGCCAGTAGTACAGGACAGGGGCTCGGCTACGAGCAGTACTTC.

The J gene is TRBJ1-1, the V gene TRBV4-2, with 9 bases lining up with TRBD1. Germline V CDR1 and CDR2: LGHNA, YNFKEQ. The CDR3 runs to 17 residues. The V gene end was trimmed by 0 bases and the J gene end by 2 bases; junction bases not matched to a gene: 7. CDR3 amino acids: CASSQETQGAYNTEAFF. The CDR3 coding sequence is TGTGCCAGCAGCCAAGAAACACAGGGGGCTTACAACACTGAAGCTTTCTTT.

The genes are TRBV28 and TRBJ2-7; TRBD2 aligns across 7 bases. J was trimmed by 2 bases and V by 3 bases; bases with no gene match: 4. From germline, CDR1 is MDHEN and CDR2 SYDVKM. The CDR3 totals 14 residues. The CDR3 here is CASSLDGLAYEQYF. The CDR3 region has the DNA TGTGCCAGCAGTTTGGACGGACTAGCCTACGAGCAGTACTTC.

The chain links TRBV28 to TRBJ2-1; TRBD2 agrees at 12 bases. The CDR3 consists of 18 residues. From germline, CDR1 is MDHEN and CDR2 SYDVKM. The ends lost 3 bases at V and 2 bases at J; junction bases unmatched: 8. The CDR3 loop is CASSFRGGLAGTYNEQFF. Here the CDR3 DNA reads TGTGCCAGCAGTTTCAGGGGGGGACTAGCGGGTACCTACAATGAGCAGTTCTTC. Full variable domain (remainder filled in from reference TRBV28 and TRBJ2-1): DVKVTQSSRYLVKRTGEKVFLECVQDMDHENMFWYRQDPGLGLRLIYFSYDVKMKEKGDIPEGYSVSREKKERFSLILESASTNQTSMYLCASSFRGGLAGTYNEQFFGPGTRLTVL.

The chain links TRBV7-6 to TRBJ1-2, with 9 bases that match TRBD1. CDR1 is SGHVS, CDR2 FNYEAQ, per germline. CDR3 length: 21 amino acids. The junction had 23 bases not matched to a gene; V was cut back by 4 bases and J by 2 bases. The DNA of the CDR3 is TGTGCCAGCAGCTACGACCCCGGACAGGGGCTGACGGCCCCGACCAACTATGGCTACACCTTC. Protein sequence: CASSYDPGQGLTAPTNYGYTF.

Only one count was recorded for this clone. The chain couples TRBV5-1 to TRBJ2-2; no clear D. The CDR3 is made up of 12 amino acids. The ends were cut back, 4 bases at V and 7 bases at J, with 8 bases in the middle. Germline-derived CDR1 and CDR2 are SGHRS and YFSETQ. In DNA, the CDR3 is TGCGCCAGCAGCCGTATACACGGGGAGCTGTTTTTT. Its translation is CASSRIHGELFF.

This chain uses TRBV2 with TRBJ2-1, with 9 bases lining up with TRBD2. V was pared by 6 bases and J by 10 bases, with 7 bases of the junction left unmatched. The CDR3 consists of 13 residues. The germline gives CDR1 SNHLY, CDR2 FYNNEI. CDR3 residues: CASSDGTSREQFF. For the CDR3, the DNA is TGTGCCAGCAGCGACGGGACTAGCCGGGAGCAGTTCTTC. Looking up the rest from reference TRBV2 and TRBJ2-1 gives the full variable domain: EPEVTQTPSHQVTQMGQEVILRCVPISNHLYFYWYRQILGQKVEFLVSFYNNEISEKSEIFDDQFSVERPDGSNFTLKIRSTKLEDSAMYFCASSDGTSREQFFGPGTRLTVL.

V usage is TRBV6-5 and J usage is TRBJ1-2; no clear D. This CDR3 region has 13 residues. With 0 bases removed from V and 2 bases from J, the gap between germline ends came to 4 bases. Germline CDR1 MNHEY, CDR2 SVGAGI. CDR3 in DNA: TGTGCCAGCAGTTACTCTCAGAACTATGGCTACACCTTC. It specifies CASSYSQNYGYTF.